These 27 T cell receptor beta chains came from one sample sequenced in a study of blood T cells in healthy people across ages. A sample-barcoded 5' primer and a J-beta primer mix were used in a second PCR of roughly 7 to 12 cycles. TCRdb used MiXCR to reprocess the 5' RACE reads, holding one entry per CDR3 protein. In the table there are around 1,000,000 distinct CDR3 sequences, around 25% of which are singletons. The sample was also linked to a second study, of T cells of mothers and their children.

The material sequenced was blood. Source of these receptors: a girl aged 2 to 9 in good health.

Written as DNA, the CDR3 is TGTGCCAGCAGCGTAGGATTAGCGGGGGGTACAGATACGCAGTATTTT. Its translation: CASSVGLAGGTDTQYF. This sequence joins TRBV9 and TRBJ2-3, with 10 bases identical to TRBD2. Germline CDR1 SGDLS, CDR2 YYNGEE. The V gene end was trimmed by 0 bases and the J gene end by 3 bases; junction bases not matched to a gene: 4. The CDR3 is 16 amino acids.

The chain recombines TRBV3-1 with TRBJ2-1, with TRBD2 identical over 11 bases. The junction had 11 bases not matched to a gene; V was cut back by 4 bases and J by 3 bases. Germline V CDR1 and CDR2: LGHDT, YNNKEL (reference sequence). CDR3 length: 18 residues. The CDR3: CASSPSRGTSGLYNEQFF. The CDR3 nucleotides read TGTGCCAGCAGCCCTAGCCGCGGGACTAGCGGACTCTACAATGAGCAGTTCTTC.

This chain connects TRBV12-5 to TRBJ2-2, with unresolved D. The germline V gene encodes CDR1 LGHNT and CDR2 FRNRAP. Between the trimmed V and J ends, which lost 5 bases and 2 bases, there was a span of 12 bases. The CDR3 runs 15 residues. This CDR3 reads CASGDRIGNTGELFF. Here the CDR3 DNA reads TGTGCTAGTGGTGATAGAATAGGAAACACCGGGGAGCTGTTTTTT.

CDR3 loop: CASSLGIRDDYTF. In DNA form, the CDR3 reads TGTGCCAGCAGCTTAGGTATAAGGGACGACTACACCTTC. The chain recombines TRBV11-2 with TRBJ1-2; tentatively, D is TRBD1 (5 bases). The CDR3 has 13 residues. The V gene lost 1 base and the J gene lost 10 bases, with 13 bases spanning the gap. Germline CDR1 and CDR2: SGHAT and FQNNGV.

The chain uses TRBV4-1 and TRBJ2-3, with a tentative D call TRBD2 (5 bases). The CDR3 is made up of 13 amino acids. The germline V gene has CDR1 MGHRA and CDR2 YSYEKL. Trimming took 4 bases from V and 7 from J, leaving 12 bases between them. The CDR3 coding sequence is TGCGCCAGCAGCCTTCCCGGGGTATATACGCAGTATTTT. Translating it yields CASSLPGVYTQYF.

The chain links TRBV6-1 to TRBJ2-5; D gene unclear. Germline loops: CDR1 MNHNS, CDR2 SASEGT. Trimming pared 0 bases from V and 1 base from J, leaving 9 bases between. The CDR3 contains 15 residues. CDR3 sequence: CASSEATKTQETQYF. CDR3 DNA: TGTGCCAGCAGTGAAGCGACGAAAACCCAAGAGACCCAGTACTTC.

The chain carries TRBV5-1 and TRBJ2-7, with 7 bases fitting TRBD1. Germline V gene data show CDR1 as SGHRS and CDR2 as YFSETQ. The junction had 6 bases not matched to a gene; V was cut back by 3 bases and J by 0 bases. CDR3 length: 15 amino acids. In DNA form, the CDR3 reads TGCGCCAGCAGCTGGGGTTGGACAGGCTCCTACGAGCAGTACTTC. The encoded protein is CASSWGWTGSYEQYF.

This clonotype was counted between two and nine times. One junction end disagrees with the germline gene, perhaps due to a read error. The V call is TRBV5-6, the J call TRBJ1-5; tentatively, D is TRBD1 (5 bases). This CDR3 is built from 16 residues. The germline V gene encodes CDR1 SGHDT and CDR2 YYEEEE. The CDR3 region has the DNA TGTGCCAGCAGCTTGGGAGGGGAGTACAGCAATCAGCCCCGGCATTTT. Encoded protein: CASSLGGEYSNQPRHF. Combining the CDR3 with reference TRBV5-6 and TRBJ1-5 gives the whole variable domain DAGVTQSPTHLIKTRGQQVTLRCSPKSGHDTVSWYQQALGQGPQFIFQYYEEEERQRGNFPDRFSGHQFPNYSSELNVNALLLGDSALYLCASSLGGEYSNQPRHFGDGTRLSIL.

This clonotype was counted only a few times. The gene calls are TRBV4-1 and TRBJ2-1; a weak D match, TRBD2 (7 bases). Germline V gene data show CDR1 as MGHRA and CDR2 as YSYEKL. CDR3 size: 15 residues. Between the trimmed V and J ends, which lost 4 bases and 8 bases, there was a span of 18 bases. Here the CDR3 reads CASSPSGTGGDEQFF. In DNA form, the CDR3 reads TGCGCCAGCAGCCCTTCCGGGACGGGGGGCGATGAGCAGTTCTTC.

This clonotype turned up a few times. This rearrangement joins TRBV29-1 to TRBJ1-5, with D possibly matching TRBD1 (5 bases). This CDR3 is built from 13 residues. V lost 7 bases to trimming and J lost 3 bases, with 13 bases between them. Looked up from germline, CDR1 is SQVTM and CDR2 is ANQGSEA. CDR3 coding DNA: TGCAGCGCAACAACAGGTCTCAATCAGCCCCAGCATTTT. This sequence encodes CSATTGLNQPQHF.

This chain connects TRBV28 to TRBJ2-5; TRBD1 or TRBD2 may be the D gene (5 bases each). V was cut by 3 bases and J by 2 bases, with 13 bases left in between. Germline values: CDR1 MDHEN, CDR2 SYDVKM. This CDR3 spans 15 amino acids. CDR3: CASSFRGALQETQYF. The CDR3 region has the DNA TGTGCCAGCAGTTTTCGAGGGGCCCTACAAGAGACCCAGTACTTC.

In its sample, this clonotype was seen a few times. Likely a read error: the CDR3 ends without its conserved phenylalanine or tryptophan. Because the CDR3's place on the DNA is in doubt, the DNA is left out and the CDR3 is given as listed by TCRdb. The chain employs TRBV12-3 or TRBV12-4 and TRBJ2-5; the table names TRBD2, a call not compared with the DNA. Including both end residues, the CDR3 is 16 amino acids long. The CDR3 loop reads CASSLRGLAGLSVRFL.

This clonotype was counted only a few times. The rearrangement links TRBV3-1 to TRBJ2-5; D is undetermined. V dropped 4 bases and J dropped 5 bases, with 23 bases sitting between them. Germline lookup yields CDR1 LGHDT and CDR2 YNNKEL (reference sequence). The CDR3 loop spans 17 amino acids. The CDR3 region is CASSLPRQANPEETQYF. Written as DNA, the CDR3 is TGTGCCAGCAGCCTCCCTAGGCAAGCAAATCCCGAGGAGACCCAGTACTTC.

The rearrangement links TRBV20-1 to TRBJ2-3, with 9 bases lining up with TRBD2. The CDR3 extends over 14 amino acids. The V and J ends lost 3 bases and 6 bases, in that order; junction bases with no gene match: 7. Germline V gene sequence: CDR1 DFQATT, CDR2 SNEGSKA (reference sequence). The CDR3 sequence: CSASQASGVDTQYF. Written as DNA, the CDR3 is TGCAGTGCTAGTCAGGCTAGCGGGGTGGATACGCAGTATTTT.

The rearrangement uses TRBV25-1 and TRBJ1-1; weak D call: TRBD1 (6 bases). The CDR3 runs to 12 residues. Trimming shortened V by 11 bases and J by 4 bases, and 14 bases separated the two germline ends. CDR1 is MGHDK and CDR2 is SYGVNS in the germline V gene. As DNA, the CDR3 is TGTGCCTCCCGGGGGGCAGGCACTGAAGCTTTCTTT. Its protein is CASRGAGTEAFF.

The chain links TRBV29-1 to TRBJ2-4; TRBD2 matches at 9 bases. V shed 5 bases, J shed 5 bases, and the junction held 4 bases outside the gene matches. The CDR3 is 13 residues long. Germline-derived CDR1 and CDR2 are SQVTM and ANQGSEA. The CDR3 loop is CSVFIAGENIQYF. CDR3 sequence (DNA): TGCAGCGTTTTCATAGCGGGAGAAAACATTCAGTACTTC.

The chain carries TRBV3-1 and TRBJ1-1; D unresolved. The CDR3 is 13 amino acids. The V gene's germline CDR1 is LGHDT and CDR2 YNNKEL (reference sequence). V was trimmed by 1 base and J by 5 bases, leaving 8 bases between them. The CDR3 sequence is CASSQGGWTEAFF. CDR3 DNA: TGTGCCAGCAGCCAAGGGGGTTGGACTGAAGCTTTCTTT.

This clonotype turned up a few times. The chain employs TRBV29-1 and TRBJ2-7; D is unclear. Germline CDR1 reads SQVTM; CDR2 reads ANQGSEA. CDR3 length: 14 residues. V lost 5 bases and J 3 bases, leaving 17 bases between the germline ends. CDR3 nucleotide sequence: TGCAGCGTTTTGTACGACCAACACATCTACGAGCAGTACTTC. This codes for CSVLYDQHIYEQYF.

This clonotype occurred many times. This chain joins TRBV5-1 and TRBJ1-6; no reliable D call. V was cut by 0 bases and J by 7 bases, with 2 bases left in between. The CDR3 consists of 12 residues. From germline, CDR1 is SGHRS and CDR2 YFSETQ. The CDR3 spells CASSLENSPLHF. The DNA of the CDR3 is TGCGCCAGCAGCTTGGAGAATTCACCCCTCCACTTT.

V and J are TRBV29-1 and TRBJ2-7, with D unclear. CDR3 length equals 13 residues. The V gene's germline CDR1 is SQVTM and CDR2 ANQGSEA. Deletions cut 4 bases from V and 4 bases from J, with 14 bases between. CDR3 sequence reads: CSVVFRSGYEQYF. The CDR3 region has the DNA TGCAGCGTTGTTTTCAGGAGTGGGTACGAGCAGTACTTC.

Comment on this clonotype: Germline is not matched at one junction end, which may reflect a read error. The CDR3 DNA follows: TGCAGCGTTGATCCCACAGACCGCTACGGCTACCCCTTC. Its translation is CSVDPTDRYGYPF. This rearrangement joins TRBV29-1 to TRBJ1-2, with D uncertain. The CDR3 sequence is 13 residues long. CDR1 and CDR2 from the germline V gene are SQVTM and ANQGSEA.

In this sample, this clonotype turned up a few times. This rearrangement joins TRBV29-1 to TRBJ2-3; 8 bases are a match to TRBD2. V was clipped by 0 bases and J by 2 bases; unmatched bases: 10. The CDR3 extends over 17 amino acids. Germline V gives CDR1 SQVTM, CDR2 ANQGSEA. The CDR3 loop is CSVEDLRASGYTDTQYF. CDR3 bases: TGCAGCGTTGAAGATCTTCGGGCTAGCGGGTACACAGATACGCAGTATTTT.

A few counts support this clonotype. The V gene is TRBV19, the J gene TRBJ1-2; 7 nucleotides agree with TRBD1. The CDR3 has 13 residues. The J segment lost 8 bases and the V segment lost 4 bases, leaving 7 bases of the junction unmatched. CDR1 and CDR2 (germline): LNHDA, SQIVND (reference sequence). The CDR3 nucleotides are TGTGCCAGTAGTACAAACAGGGGCGGCGGCTACACCTTC. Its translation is CASSTNRGGGYTF. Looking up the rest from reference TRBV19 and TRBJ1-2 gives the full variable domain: DGGITQSPKYLFRKEGQNVTLSCEQNLNHDAMYWYRQDPGQGLRLIYYSQIVNDFQKGDIAEGYSVSREKKESFPLTVTSAQKNPTAFYLCASSTNRGGGYTFGSGTRLTVV.

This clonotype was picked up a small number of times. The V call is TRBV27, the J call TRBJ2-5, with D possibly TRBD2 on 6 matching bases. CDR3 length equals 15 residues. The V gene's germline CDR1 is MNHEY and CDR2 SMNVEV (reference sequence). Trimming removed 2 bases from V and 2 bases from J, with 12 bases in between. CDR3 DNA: TGTGCCAGCAGTTTAGGCGGAGGGAGGCAAGAGACCCAGTACTTC. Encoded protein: CASSLGGGRQETQYF.

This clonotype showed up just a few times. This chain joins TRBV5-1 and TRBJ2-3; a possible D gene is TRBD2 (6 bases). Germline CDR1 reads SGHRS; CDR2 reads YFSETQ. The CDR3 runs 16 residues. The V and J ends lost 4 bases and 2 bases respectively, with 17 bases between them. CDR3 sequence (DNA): TGCGCCAGCAGCCCCCCGACTAGGGTGTACACAGATACGCAGTATTTT. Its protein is CASSPPTRVYTDTQYF.

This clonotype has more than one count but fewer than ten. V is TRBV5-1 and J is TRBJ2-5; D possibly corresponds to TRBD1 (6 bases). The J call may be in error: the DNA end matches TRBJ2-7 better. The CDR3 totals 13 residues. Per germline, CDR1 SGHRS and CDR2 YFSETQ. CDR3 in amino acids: CASRPGQTYEQYF. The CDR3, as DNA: TGCGCCAGCAGACCCGGACAGACCTACGAGCAGTACTTC.

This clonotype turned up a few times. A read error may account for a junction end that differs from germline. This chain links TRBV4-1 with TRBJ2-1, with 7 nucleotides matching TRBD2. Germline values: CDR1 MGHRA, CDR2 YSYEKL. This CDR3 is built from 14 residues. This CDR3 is CASRREGSYNGQFF. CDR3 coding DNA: TGCGCCAGCAGAAGGGAGGGGTCCTACAATGGGCAGTTCTTC.